What follows are 9 T cell receptor beta chains derived from one specimen sequenced in a study of blood T cell repertoires in COVID-19. Measured with immunoSEQ multiplex PCR; TCRdb has only the in-frame clones, and not every one. The profile shows approximately 110,000 clones, 81% of them singletons. The material sequenced was peripheral blood. The receptors derive from a man in his forties or fifties with acute or convalescent COVID-19.

The CDR3 DNA reads TGTGCCAGCAGTTTAACTACAGGGAACTACACCTTC. It yields the protein CASSLTTGNYTF. The chain is built from TRBV28 and TRBJ1-2; maybe TRBD1 (6 bases). The V gene lost 2 bases and the J gene lost 10 bases, with 11 bases spanning the gap. This CDR3 has 12 amino acids. CDR1 and CDR2 (germline): MDHEN, SYDVKM.

V and J are TRBV6-6 and TRBJ1-3; D call uncertain. The CDR3 is made up of 12 amino acids. Trimming took off 6 bases at V and 3 bases at J, with 6 bases between the two ends. The germline CDR1 and CDR2 sequences are MNHNY and SVGAGI (reference sequence). For the CDR3, the DNA is TGTGCCAGCAGGCCGGGTGGAAACACCATATATTTT. Translating it yields CASRPGGNTIYF.

The chain links TRBV5-4 to TRBJ1-5; D might be TRBD1 (5 bases). Between the trimmed V and J ends, which lost 3 bases and 2 bases, there was a span of 21 bases. The germline CDR1 and CDR2 sequences are SGHNT and YYREEE (reference sequence). CDR3 length: 18 residues. CDR3 bases: TGTGCCAGCAGCTCTCCCATTGGGGCGCCGAGCCGCAATCAGCCCCAGCATTTT. Translated, it gives CASSSPIGAPSRNQPQHF.

This chain links TRBV2 with TRBJ1-2, with D unresolved. From germline, CDR1 is SNHLY and CDR2 FYNNEI. V was clipped by 7 bases and J by 7 bases, with 10 bases between them. The CDR3 runs 11 residues. The CDR3 DNA sequence: TGTGCCAGCACAAGGGCGGGTGGCTACACCTTC. Translating gives CASTRAGGYTF.

The chain recombines TRBV28 with TRBJ2-7; 12 nucleotides align to TRBD1. The CDR3 spans 15 residues. The V gene end was trimmed by 3 bases and the J gene end by 6 bases; junction bases not matched to a gene: 6. CDR1 and CDR2 from the germline V gene are MDHEN and SYDVKM. CDR3 nucleotide sequence: TGTGCCAGCAGTTTGACGGGACAGGGGGCTGGCGAGCAGTACGTC. It yields the protein CASSLTGQGAGEQYV.

This rearrangement joins TRBV11-2 to TRBJ1-6, with TRBD1 as a possible D gene (5 bases). V lost 3 bases and J lost 7, with 7 bases in between. Germline V gene lookup returns CDR1 SGHAT and CDR2 FQNNGV. The CDR3 covers 13 residues. CDR3 DNA: TGTGCCAGCAGCTTGGCAGGGAATTCACCCCTCCACTTT. Amino acid sequence: CASSLAGNSPLHF. Looking up the rest from reference TRBV11-2 and TRBJ1-6 gives the full variable domain: EAGVAQSPRYKIIEKRQSVAFWCNPISGHATLYWYQQILGQGPKLLIQFQNNGVVDDSQLPKDRFSAERLKGVDSTLKIQPAKLEDSAVYLCASSLAGNSPLHFGNGTRLTVT.

The chain combines TRBV5-5 with TRBJ1-6, with D unresolved. This CDR3 is 16 amino acids long. V was clipped by 2 bases and J by 1 base, with 10 bases between them. Germline CDR1 is SGHKS and CDR2 is YYEKEE (reference sequence). DNA of the CDR3: TGTGCCAGCAGCTTCGATGACATGTCCTATAATTCACCCCTCCACTTT. Translation gives CASSFDDMSYNSPLHF.

This chain links TRBV5-1 with TRBJ2-3, with 8 bases matching TRBD2. Per germline, CDR1 SGHRS and CDR2 YFSETQ. J lost 8 bases, V lost 0 bases, and 5 bases had no gene match. The CDR3 loop spans 14 amino acids. Here the CDR3 reads CASSLEGLVATQYF. The CDR3 DNA sequence: TGCGCCAGCAGCTTGGAGGGACTAGTCGCTACGCAGTATTTT. Based on the CDR3 plus reference TRBV5-1 and TRBJ2-3, the full variable domain is KAGVTQTPRYLIKTRGQQVTLSCSPISGHRSVSWYQQTPGQGLQFLFEYFSETQRNKGNFPGRFSGRQFSNSRSEMNVSTLELGDSALYLCASSLEGLVATQYFGPGTRLTVL.

The J gene is TRBJ2-3, the V gene TRBV24-1; perhaps TRBD2 as D (5 bases). The CDR3 loop spans 14 amino acids. Trimming shortened V by 3 bases and J by 2 bases, and 8 bases separated the two germline ends. Per germline, CDR1 KGHDR and CDR2 SFDVKD. The DNA for the CDR3 is TGTGCCACCAGTGATAGCGGATTCACAGATACGCAGTATTTT. Its protein product is CATSDSGFTDTQYF.